The T cell receptor beta chain under discussion was sequenced for a study of blood T cell repertoires in COVID-19. Study as a whole: There were acute and convalescent COVID-19 samples, and they came from the United States, Italy and Spain.

CDR1 is MNHEY, CDR2 SMNVEV, per germline (reference sequence). The CDR3 runs to 15 residues. Trimming stripped 0 bases from V and 4 bases from J, with 12 bases between. Sequencing used immunoSEQ multiplex PCR; TCRdb keeps in-frame clones, though not all of them. The sample includes around 77,000 clones, under 90% of them seen just once. J is TRBJ1-1 and V is TRBV27, with D possibly being TRBD1 (5 bases). Sequenced input: peripheral blood. This TCR came from a man aged 65 to 85 with active or convalescent COVID-19. The chain's CDR3 is CASSLSGQGSTEAFF. The DNA of the CDR3 is TGTGCCAGCAGTTTATCAGGCCAGGGCAGCACTGAAGCTTTCTTT.